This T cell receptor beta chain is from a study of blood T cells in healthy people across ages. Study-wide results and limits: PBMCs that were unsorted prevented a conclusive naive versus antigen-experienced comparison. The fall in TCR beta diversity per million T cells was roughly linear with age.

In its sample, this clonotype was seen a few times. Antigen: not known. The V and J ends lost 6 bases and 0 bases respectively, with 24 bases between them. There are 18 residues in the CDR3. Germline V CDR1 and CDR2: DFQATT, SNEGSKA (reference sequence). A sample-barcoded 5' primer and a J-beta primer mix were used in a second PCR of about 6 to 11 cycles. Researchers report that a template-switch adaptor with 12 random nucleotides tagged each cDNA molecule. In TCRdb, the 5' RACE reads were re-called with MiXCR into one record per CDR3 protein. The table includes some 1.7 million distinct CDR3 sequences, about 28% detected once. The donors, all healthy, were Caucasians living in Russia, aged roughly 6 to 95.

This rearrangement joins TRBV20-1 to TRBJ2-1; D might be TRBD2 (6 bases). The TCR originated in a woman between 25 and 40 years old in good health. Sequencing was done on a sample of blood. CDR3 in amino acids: CSATAGLTSLSSYNEQFF. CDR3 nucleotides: TGCAGTGCGACAGCAGGGTTGACTAGTTTAAGCTCCTACAATGAGCAGTTCTTC.